This T cell receptor (beta chain) is drawn from a study of T cell responses to AZD1222 COVID-19 vaccine (dated by TCRdb to the early 2020s). In the study overall: TCR sequencing covered 233 trial participants: some 210 given two doses of AZD1222 and about 26 given two doses of MenACWY control vaccine. Trial participants were enrolled into age subgroups of 18-55, 56-69 and 70-plus years, which contained roughly 140, 27 and 60 TCR-sequenced participants, respectively.

The label giving this sample's time point can be read as: baseline before first vaccination. The treatment or condition label, as the study defines it: meningococcal conjugate vaccine given as trial control. Vaccinee samples came from UK trials COV001 and COV002, including a single-blind randomized controlled phase 2/3 trial of AZD1222 (ChAdOx1 nCoV-19) in healthy adults. For TCRbeta chain sequencing, PBMC samples from trial participants were taken at day 0 and at day 28 after the second dose. General findings and caveats noted by the study authors: After two AZD1222 doses, both the breadth and the depth of spike-specific TCRs were significantly higher than at day 0 and than in MenACWY recipients. Conclusions about previously exposed vaccinees were limited because only a handful of AZD1222 recipients were SARS-CoV-2 seropositive at baseline. No day 14 peak-response samples were available, so repertoires were characterized only after the peak T cell response. Reportedly, almost half of the unique spike-specific TCRs recognized epitopes lying outside the regions that are mutated in the B.1.351 and B.1.1.7 variants. Participants were mostly white British and included more females than males, and it was suggested by the authors that clonal diversity may have been underestimated. The 56-69-year group was small, and its depth increase did not reach significance, likely because of low power. CD4 TCRs associated with the vaccine covered the entire spike protein, and the dominant responses were in regions 160-218 and 743-854.

The CDR3 regions of human TCRbeta chains were analyzed by immunosequencing. The study's own analysis went as follows. TCRs in the repertoires were compared against a reference library of SARS-CoV-2-specific TCRs that had been generated with the MIRA antigen-specificity platform. Breadth meant the fraction of unique TCRs that were SARS-CoV-2-associated, whereas depth meant the fraction of total T cells that were SARS-CoV-2-associated. Using the MIRA data, each spike-specific TCR was mapped to the spike region that the TCR reacts to and placed in a CD4 or CD8 class. Log10-transformed breadth and depth values were compared by one-way ANOVA with Sidak's multiple comparisons tests. The table was pulled from immuneACCESS by TCRdb, which kept in-frame rearrangements only. Such tables lose some clones; where checked, under half of the loss comes from unresolved V genes, and the rest has no known cause. V and J calls and clone size come straight from that table; D and trimming were deduced from the DNA. Within this sample are approximately 50,000 clones, with roughly 85% of them counted one time only. The biggest ten clones account for roughly a fifth of the sample.

On this clone: The clone's antigen remains unknown. One base away there is no much larger clone; base qualities are not given.

This receptor was obtained from an adult in good health. The source was peripheral blood, collected on day 0 of MenACWY control vaccination.

The base sequence is TGTGCCTGGAATCTAGGGGACTACGAGCAGTACTTC. It translates to CAWNLGDYEQYF. The chain was built from TRBV30 and TRBJ2-7, with TRBD1 tentatively as D gene (5 bases match). Reading the germline V gene (reference sequence) gives CDR1 GTSNPN and CDR2 SVGIG. The CDR3, from cysteine to phenylalanine, totals 12 residues. The entry retains the CDR3 DNA only, 36 bases that are in frame from base 1. Between the V and J ends, shortened by 4 bases and 3 bases respectively, the junction contains 10 bases.